The 2 T cell receptor beta chains listed next were all sequenced from one sample in a study of OX40 agonist ivuxolimab in advanced cancers. The protocol was immunoSEQ multiplex PCR, while the TCRdb copy is restricted to in-frame clones and leaves out a portion. The repertoire holds fewer than 120,000 clones, with approximately 89% as singletons. The source material was CD4+ or CD8+ T cells sorted from blood, sampled in a trial of the OX40 agonist ivuxolimab. Receptors were obtained from an adult with an advanced solid tumor such as melanoma, head and neck, liver or kidney cancer.

J is TRBJ2-7 and V is TRBV7-6; D is undetermined. Per germline, CDR1 SGHVS and CDR2 FNYEAQ. The CDR3 is made up of 14 amino acids. V was shortened by 1 base and J by 4 bases, with 11 bases between the two germline ends. Here the CDR3 DNA reads TGTGCCAGCAGCTTAGAAGGGTCTGGTTACGAGCAGTACTTC. Translating gives CASSLEGSGYEQYF.

The chain couples TRBV7-3 to TRBJ2-2; no clear D. This CDR3 spans 14 amino acids. The V and J ends lost 1 base and 2 bases respectively, with 5 bases between them. Germline V gene data show CDR1 as SGHTA and CDR2 as FQGTGA. The CDR3 DNA reads as TGTGCCAGCAGCTTAAACCCCAACACCGGGGAGCTGTTTTTT. It encodes CASSLNPNTGELFF.